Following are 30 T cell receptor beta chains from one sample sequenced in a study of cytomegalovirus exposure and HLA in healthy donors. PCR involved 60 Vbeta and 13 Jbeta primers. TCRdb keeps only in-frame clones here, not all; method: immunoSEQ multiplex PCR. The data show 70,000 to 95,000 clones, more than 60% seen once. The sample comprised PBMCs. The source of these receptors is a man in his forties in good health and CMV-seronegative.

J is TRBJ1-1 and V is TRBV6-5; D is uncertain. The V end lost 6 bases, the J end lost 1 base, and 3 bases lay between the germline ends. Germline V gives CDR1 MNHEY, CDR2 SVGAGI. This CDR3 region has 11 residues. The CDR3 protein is CASSKNTEAFF. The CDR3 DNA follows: TGTGCCAGCAGCAAGAACACTGAAGCTTTCTTT.

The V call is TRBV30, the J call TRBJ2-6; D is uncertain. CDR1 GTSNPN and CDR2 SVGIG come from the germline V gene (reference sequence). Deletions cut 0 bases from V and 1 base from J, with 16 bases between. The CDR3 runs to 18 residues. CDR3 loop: CAWSVLYPSRSGANVLTF. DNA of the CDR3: TGTGCCTGGAGTGTGTTATATCCCTCCCGTTCTGGGGCCAACGTCCTGACTTTC.

DNA for the CDR3: TGTGCCAGCAGCTTTTCGACAGGGCAATACGAGCAGTACTTC. This encodes CASSFSTGQYEQYF. This chain joins TRBV5-6 and TRBJ2-7, with TRBD1 matching 7 bases. The length of the CDR3 is 14 residues. V shed 2 bases and J 4 bases; nucleotides not matched to a gene: 6. CDR1 is SGHDT, CDR2 YYEEEE, per germline.

Here the CDR3 reads CASSLGLRSGSSGANVLTF. The CDR3, as DNA: TGTGCCAGCAGCTTGGGTCTCCGGTCGGGGTCCTCTGGGGCCAACGTCCTGACTTTC. The rearrangement joins TRBV7-6 to TRBJ2-6, with D tentatively TRBD2 (5 bases). From germline, CDR1 is SGHVS and CDR2 FNYEAQ. CDR3 length equals 19 residues. V was trimmed by 3 bases and J by 0 bases, leaving 18 bases between them.

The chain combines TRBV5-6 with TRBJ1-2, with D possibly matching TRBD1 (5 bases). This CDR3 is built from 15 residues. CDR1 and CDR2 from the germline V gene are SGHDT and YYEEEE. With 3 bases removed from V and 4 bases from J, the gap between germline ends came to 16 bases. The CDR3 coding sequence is TGTGCCAGCAGCTGGACGGGGACTATTTCCTATGGCTACACCTTC. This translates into CASSWTGTISYGYTF.

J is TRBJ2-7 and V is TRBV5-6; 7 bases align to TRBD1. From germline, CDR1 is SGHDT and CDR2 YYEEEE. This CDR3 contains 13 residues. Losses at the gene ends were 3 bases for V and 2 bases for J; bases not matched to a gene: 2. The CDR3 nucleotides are TGTGCCAGCAGCTCGACAGGGCCCTACGAGCAGTACTTC. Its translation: CASSSTGPYEQYF.

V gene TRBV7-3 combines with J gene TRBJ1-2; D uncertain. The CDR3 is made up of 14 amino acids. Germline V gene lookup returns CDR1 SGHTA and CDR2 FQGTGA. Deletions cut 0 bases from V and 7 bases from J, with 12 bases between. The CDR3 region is CASSLTYGVSGYTF. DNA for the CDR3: TGTGCCAGCAGCTTAACTTACGGGGTTAGTGGCTACACCTTC.

The CDR3 region has the DNA TGTGCCAGCAGCTCTAACTACGAGCAGTACTTC. Its protein is CASSSNYEQYF. The chain carries TRBV7-9 and TRBJ2-7, with D unresolved. Looked up from germline, CDR1 is SEHNR and CDR2 is FQNEAQ (reference sequence). V was clipped by 4 bases and J by 3 bases, with 4 bases between them. This CDR3 spans 11 amino acids.

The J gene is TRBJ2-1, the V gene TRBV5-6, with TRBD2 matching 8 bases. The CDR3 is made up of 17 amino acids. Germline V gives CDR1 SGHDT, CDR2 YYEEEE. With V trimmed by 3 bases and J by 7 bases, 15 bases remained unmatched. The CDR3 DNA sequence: TGTGCCAGCAGCTCATTGGGTGCGGGAGGTCGATTTAATGAGCAGTTCTTC. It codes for CASSSLGAGGRFNEQFF.

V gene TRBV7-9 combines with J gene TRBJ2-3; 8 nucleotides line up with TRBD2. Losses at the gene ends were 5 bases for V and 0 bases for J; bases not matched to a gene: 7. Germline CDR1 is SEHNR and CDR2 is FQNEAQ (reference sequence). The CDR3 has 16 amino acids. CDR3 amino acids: CASSRGLAPSTDTQYF. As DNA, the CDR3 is TGTGCCAGCAGCCGAGGACTAGCACCTAGCACAGATACGCAGTATTTT.

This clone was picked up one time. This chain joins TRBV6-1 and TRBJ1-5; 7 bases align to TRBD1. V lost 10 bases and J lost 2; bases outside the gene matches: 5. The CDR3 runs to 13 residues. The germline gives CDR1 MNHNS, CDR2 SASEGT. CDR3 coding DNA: TGTGCCACGCAGGGGGGTCGCAATCAGCCCCAGCATTTT. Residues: CATQGGRNQPQHF.

The CDR3 protein is CASSIDQGGQPQHF. CDR3 nucleotides: TGTGCCAGTAGTATAGACCAAGGGGGTCAGCCCCAGCATTTT. This chain joins TRBV19 and TRBJ1-5; perhaps TRBD1 as D (6 bases). Germline V gene sequence: CDR1 LNHDA, CDR2 SQIVND (reference sequence). CDR3 length: 14 residues. The V and J ends lost 0 bases and 6 bases respectively, with 9 bases between them.

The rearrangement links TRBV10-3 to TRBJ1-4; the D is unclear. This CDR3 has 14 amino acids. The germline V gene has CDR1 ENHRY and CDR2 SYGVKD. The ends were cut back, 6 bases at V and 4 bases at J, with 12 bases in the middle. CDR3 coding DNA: TGTGCCATCAGCGCAGCAGGCTATAATGAAAAACTGTTTTTT. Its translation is CAISAAGYNEKLFF.

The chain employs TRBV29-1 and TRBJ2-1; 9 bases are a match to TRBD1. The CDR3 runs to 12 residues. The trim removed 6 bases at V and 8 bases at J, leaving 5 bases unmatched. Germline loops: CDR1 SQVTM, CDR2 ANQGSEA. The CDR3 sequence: CSVGTGRDEQFF. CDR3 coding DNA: TGCAGCGTCGGGACAGGGAGGGATGAGCAGTTCTTC.

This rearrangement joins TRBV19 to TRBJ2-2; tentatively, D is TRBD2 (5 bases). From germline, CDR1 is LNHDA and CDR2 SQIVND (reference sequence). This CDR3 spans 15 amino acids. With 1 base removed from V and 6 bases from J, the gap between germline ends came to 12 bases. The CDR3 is CASSIVPGSAGELFF. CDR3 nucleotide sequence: TGTGCCAGTAGTATAGTCCCGGGGTCGGCCGGGGAGCTGTTTTTT. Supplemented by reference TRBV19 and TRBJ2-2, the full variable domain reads DGGITQSPKYLFRKEGQNVTLSCEQNLNHDAMYWYRQDPGQGLRLIYYSQIVNDFQKGDIAEGYSVSREKKESFPLTVTSAQKNPTAFYLCASSIVPGSAGELFFGEGSRLTVL.

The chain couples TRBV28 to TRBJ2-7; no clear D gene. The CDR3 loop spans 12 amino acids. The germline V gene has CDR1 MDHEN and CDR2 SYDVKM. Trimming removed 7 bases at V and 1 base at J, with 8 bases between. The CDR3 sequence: CASNQLSYEQYF. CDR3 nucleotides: TGTGCCAGCAATCAACTTTCCTACGAGCAGTACTTC. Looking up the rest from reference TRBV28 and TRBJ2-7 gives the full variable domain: DVKVTQSSRYLVKRTGEKVFLECVQDMDHENMFWYRQDPGLGLRLIYFSYDVKMKEKGDIPEGYSVSREKKERFSLILESASTNQTSMYLCASNQLSYEQYFGPGTRLTVT.

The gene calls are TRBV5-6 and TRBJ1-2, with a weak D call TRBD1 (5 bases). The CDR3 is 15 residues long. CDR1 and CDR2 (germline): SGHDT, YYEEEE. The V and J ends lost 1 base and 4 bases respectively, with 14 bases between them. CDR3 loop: CASSLTGYNVYGYTF. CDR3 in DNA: TGTGCCAGCAGCTTGACAGGTTACAACGTCTATGGCTACACCTTC.

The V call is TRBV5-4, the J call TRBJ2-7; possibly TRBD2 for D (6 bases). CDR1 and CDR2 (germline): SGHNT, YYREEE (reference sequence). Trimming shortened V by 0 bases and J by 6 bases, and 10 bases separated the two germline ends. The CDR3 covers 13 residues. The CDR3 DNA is TGTGCCAGCAGCTTGGCACGGGGAGGCGAGCAGTACTTC. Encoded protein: CASSLARGGEQYF.

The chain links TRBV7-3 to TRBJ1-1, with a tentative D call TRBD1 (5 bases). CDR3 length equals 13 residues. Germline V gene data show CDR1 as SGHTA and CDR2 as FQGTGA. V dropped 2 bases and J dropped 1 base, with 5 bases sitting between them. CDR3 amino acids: CASSLQGNTEAFF. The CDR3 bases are TGTGCCAGCAGCTTACAGGGGAACACTGAAGCTTTCTTT.

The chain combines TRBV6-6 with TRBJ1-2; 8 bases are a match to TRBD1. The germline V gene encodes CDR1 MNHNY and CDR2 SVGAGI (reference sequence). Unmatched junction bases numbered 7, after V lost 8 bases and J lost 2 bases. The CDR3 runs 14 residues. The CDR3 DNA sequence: TGTGCCAGCGAAATCGACAGGGGCAACTATGGCTACACCTTC. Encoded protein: CASEIDRGNYGYTF.

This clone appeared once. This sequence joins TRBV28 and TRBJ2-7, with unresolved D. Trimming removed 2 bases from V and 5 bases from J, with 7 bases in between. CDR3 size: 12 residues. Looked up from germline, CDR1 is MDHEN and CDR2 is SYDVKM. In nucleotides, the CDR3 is TGTGCCAGCAGTTTACAGTTGGACGAGCAGTACTTC. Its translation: CASSLQLDEQYF.

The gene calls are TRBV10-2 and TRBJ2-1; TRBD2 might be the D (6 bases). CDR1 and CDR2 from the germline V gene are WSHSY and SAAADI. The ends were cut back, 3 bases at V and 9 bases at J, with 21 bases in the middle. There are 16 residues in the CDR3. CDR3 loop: CASSDPGDLTLGEQFF. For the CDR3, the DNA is TGCGCCAGCAGTGATCCGGGAGACCTGACGTTAGGTGAGCAGTTCTTC.

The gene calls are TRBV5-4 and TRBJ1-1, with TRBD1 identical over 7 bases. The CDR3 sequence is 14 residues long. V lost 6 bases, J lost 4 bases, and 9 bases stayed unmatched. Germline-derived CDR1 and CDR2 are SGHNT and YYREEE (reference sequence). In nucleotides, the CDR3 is TGTGCCAGCACCGTGACAGGGCGAGGCACTGAAGCTTTCTTT. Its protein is CASTVTGRGTEAFF. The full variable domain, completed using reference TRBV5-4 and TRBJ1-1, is ETGVTQSPTHLIKTRGQQVTLRCSSQSGHNTVSWYQQALGQGPQFIFQYYREEENGRGNFPPRFSGLQFPNYSSELNVNALELDDSALYLCASTVTGRGTEAFFGQGTRLTVV.

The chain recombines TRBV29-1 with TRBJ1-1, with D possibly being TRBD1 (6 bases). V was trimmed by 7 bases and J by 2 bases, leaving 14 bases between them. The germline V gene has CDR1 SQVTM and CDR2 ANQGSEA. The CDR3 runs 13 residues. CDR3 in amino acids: CSGTSGVNTEAFF. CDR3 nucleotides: TGCAGCGGGACCTCAGGGGTTAACACTGAAGCTTTCTTT.

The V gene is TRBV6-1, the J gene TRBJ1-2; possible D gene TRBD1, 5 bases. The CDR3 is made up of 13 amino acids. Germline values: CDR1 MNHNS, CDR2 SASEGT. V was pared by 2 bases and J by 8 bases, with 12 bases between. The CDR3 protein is CASSENWDWGYTF. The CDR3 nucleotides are TGTGCCAGCAGTGAAAATTGGGACTGGGGCTACACCTTC.

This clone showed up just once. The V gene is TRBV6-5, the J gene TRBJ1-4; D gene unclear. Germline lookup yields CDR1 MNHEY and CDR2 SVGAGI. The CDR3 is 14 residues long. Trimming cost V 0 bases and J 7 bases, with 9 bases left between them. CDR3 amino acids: CASSYSGPTEKLFF. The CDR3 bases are TGTGCCAGCAGTTACTCCGGTCCCACTGAAAAACTGTTTTTT.

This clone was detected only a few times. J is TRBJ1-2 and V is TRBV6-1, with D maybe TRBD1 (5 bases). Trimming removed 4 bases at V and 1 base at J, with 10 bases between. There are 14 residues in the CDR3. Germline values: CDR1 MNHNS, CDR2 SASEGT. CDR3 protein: CASSVETVNYGYTF. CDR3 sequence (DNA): TGTGCCAGCAGTGTCGAGACAGTTAACTATGGCTACACCTTC.

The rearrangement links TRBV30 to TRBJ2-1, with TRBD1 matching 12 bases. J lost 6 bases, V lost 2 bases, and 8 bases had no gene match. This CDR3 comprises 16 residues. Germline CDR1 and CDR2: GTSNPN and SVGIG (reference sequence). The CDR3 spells CAWSTGTGGKSNEQFF. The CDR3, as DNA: TGTGCCTGGAGTACAGGGACAGGGGGCAAAAGCAATGAGCAGTTCTTC.

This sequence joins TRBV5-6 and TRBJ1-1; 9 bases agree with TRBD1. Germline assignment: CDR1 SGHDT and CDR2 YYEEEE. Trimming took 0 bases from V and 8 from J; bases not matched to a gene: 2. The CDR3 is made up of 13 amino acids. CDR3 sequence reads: CASSLGGTGEAFF. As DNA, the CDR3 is TGTGCCAGCAGCTTGGGTGGGACAGGGGAAGCTTTCTTT.

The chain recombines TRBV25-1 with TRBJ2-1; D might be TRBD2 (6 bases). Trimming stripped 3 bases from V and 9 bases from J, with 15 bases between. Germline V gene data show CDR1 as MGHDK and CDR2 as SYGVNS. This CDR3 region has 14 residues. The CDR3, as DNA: TGTGCCAGCAGTGACCCGCTAGCGTCCCTTGAGCAGTTCTTC. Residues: CASSDPLASLEQFF.